Listed below are T cell receptor beta chains from one sample, sequenced in a study of regulatory T cells in long-lasting Graves disease. Each CDR3 protein is one row after TCRdb ran MiXCR on the multiplex PCR reads. Among approximately 400,000 distinct CDR3 sequences listed, about 15% were seen once. Another study also made use of these data, one on T cells in Graves' hyperthyroidism and ophthalmopathy.

The sample in question was peripheral blood mononuclear cells (PBMCs), obtained at new diagnosis, from a patient treated with antithyroid drugs. Receptors originate from a woman aged 25 to 39 with Graves disease. Each CDR3 is given with its conserved first and last residue.

J gene: TRBJ1-5
V gene: TRBV13
CDR3 protein: CASSLRQSSNQPQHF

J gene: TRBJ1-5
V gene: TRBV19
CDR3 protein: CASTTRRSNQPQHF

J gene: TRBJ1-1
V gene: TRBV12-3/TRBV12-4
CDR3 protein: CASSRRTGGTYSEAFF

J gene: TRBJ2-5
V gene: TRBV27
CDR3 protein: CASSPGAREETQYF

J gene: TRBJ2-4
V gene: TRBV20-1
CDR3 protein: CSAGGLAKNIQYF

J gene: TRBJ2-1
V gene: TRBV2
CDR3 protein: CASVQRGRGSNEQFF

J gene: TRBJ1-2
V gene: TRBV6-1
CDR3 protein: CASSTRQGGLDGYTF

J gene: TRBJ2-2
V gene: TRBV19
CDR3 protein: CASLEREGGELFF

J gene: TRBJ2-2
V gene: TRBV30
CDR3 protein: CAYPRVTNTGELFF

J gene: TRBJ2-1
V gene: TRBV29-1
CDR3 protein: CSVGRRLAGNEQFF

J gene: TRBJ1-1
V gene: TRBV9
CDR3 protein: CASSPSGAANGAEAFF

J gene: TRBJ2-3
V gene: TRBV4-1
CDR3 protein: CASSQGGTRSTDTQYF

J gene: TRBJ2-7
V gene: TRBV4-1
CDR3 protein: CASSLKPGATYEQYF

J gene: TRBJ1-2
V gene: TRBV15
CDR3 protein: CATSRGGLRDSAYGYTF

J gene: TRBJ1-3
V gene: TRBV3-1
CDR3 protein: CASSQAGLGNTIYF

J gene: TRBJ2-6
V gene: TRBV4-1
CDR3 protein: CASSRTGPGANVLTF

J gene: TRBJ2-4
V gene: TRBV19
CDR3 protein: CASSKPWRGTSGAKNIQYF

J gene: NA
V gene: TRBV6-5
CDR3 protein: CASSYSYFTDLQETQYF

J gene: TRBJ2-7
V gene: TRBV5-6
CDR3 protein: CASSFLTDDGNEQYF

J gene: TRBJ1-1
V gene: TRBV18
CDR3 protein: CASSPPGGSTEAFF

J gene: TRBJ2-2
V gene: TRBV30
CDR3 protein: CAWQGTGELFF

J gene: TRBJ1-1
V gene: TRBV19
CDR3 protein: CASLGKWYTEAFF

J gene: TRBJ2-7
V gene: TRBV20-1
CDR3 protein: CSARGGWRQGAYEQYF

J gene: TRBJ1-3
V gene: TRBV2
CDR3 protein: CASRPGGENTIYF

J gene: TRBJ2-1
V gene: TRBV2
CDR3 protein: CASSISSGRDGHEQFF

J gene: TRBJ2-1
V gene: TRBV24-1
CDR3 protein: CATSVPLPGGEQFF

J gene: TRBJ2-7
V gene: TRBV2
CDR3 protein: CATTRGGRPDYEQYF

J gene: TRBJ2-3
V gene: TRBV2
CDR3 protein: CASSEEPTRTSGRGFTDTQYF

J gene: TRBJ1-5
V gene: TRBV28
CDR3 protein: CASSGARGQGQPQHF

J gene: TRBJ2-5
V gene: TRBV20-1
CDR3 protein: CSVPWEGGSETQYF

J gene: TRBJ1-5
V gene: TRBV27
CDR3 protein: CASSLSGTGSYNQPQHF

J gene: TRBJ2-5
V gene: TRBV19
CDR3 protein: CASRPRTAPQETQYF

J gene: TRBJ1-5
V gene: TRBV12-3/TRBV12-4
CDR3 protein: CASSLRTELGQPQHF

J gene: TRBJ2-1
V gene: TRBV12-3/TRBV12-4
CDR3 protein: CASSLLGLARPNEQFF

J gene: TRBJ2-3
V gene: TRBV7-3
CDR3 protein: CASSSSGRTDTQYF

J gene: TRBJ1-4
V gene: TRBV28
CDR3 protein: CASSPGVYEKLFF

J gene: TRBJ1-5
V gene: TRBV19
CDR3 protein: CASSIIRTKNSNQPQHF

J gene: TRBJ2-3
V gene: TRBV24-1
CDR3 protein: CATRGGTSTDTQYF

J gene: TRBJ1-4
V gene: TRBV20-1
CDR3 protein: CSARSSSNEKLFF

J gene: TRBJ2-1
V gene: TRBV19
CDR3 protein: CASSGTGNEQFF

J gene: TRBJ1-1
V gene: TRBV11-3
CDR3 protein: CASRAGGGNTEAFF

J gene: TRBJ2-1
V gene: TRBV2
CDR3 protein: CASSLGLAGNNEQFF

J gene: TRBJ2-7
V gene: TRBV6-1
CDR3 protein: CATSRRASGTHEQYF

J gene: TRBJ2-7
V gene: TRBV2
CDR3 protein: CASADLNRGGEQYF

J gene: TRBJ2-3
V gene: TRBV20-1
CDR3 protein: CSARDAGVADTQYF

J gene: TRBJ2-7
V gene: TRBV9
CDR3 protein: CASSVGQGSEQYF

J gene: TRBJ1-1
V gene: TRBV19
CDR3 protein: CASSIYGGNTEAFF

J gene: TRBJ1-2
V gene: TRBV24-1
CDR3 protein: CATSERDRYYGYTF

J gene: TRBJ2-1
V gene: TRBV7-2
CDR3 protein: CASGYHNEQFF

J gene: TRBJ1-5
V gene: TRBV2
CDR3 protein: CASSEYGYNQPQHF

J gene: TRBJ1-1
V gene: TRBV4-1
CDR3 protein: CASSQDGDNTEAFF

J gene: TRBJ1-6
V gene: TRBV19
CDR3 protein: CASNRQDFNSPLHF

J gene: TRBJ1-1
V gene: TRBV18
CDR3 protein: CASSLDRGEAFF

J gene: TRBJ2-6
V gene: TRBV5-1
CDR3 protein: CASSNRQGTSGANVLTF

J gene: TRBJ1-2
V gene: TRBV12-3/TRBV12-4
CDR3 protein: CASSPLDRYGHTF

J gene: TRBJ2-3
V gene: TRBV12-3/TRBV12-4
CDR3 protein: CASSLDASTDTQYF

J gene: TRBJ2-3
V gene: TRBV6-2/TRBV6-3
CDR3 protein: CASTEGGESTDTQYF

J gene: TRBJ1-2
V gene: TRBV25-1
CDR3 protein: CASSVPGTGGDNGYTF

J gene: TRBJ2-3
V gene: TRBV6-5
CDR3 protein: CASSYLTGASTDTQYF